The rows below give T cell receptor beta chains drawn from one sample of a study of OX40 agonist ivuxolimab in advanced cancers. The repertoire was sequenced with immunoSEQ multiplex PCR; TCRdb's copy has only in-frame clones and lacks some. Of about 98,000 clones detected, 85% to 95% appear once; the ten largest clones hold around 0.25%. The sequencing here drew on CD4+ or CD8+ T cells sorted from blood, taken in a trial of the OX40 agonist ivuxolimab. The receptors derive from an adult with an advanced solid tumor such as melanoma, head and neck, liver or kidney cancer. The CDR3 runs from the conserved cysteine through the conserved F or W. The D gene is left open where the match is weak. Where a row states a size, it is once, few, many or the class of an expanded clone; other rows omit it.

J gene: TRBJ1-6
clone size: NA
D gene: TRBD1
V gene: TRBV30
CDR3 protein: CAWRGQGDSPLHF
CDR3 DNA: TGTGCCTGGAGGGGACAGGGAGACTCACCCCTCCACTTT

J gene: TRBJ1-5
clone size: NA
D gene: TRBD1
V gene: TRBV28
CDR3 protein: CASSTQGTGGKPQHF
CDR3 DNA: TGTGCCAGCAGTACACAAGGGACAGGCGGGAAGCCCCAGCATTTT

J gene: TRBJ1-1
clone size: NA
D gene: TRBD1
V gene: TRBV5-1
CDR3 protein: CASRPDRATNTEAFF
CDR3 DNA: TGCGCCAGCAGACCTGACAGGGCGACGAACACTGAAGCTTTCTTT

J gene: TRBJ2-6
clone size: NA
D gene: TRBD1
V gene: TRBV10-3
CDR3 protein: CAIREGQGIRSGANVLTF
CDR3 DNA: TGTGCCATCAGAGAGGGACAGGGGATCCGCTCTGGGGCCAACGTCCTGACTTTC

J gene: TRBJ2-6
clone size: NA
D gene: NA
V gene: TRBV30
CDR3 protein: CAWSAGGGANVLTF
CDR3 DNA: TGTGCCTGGAGTGCAGGCGGTGGGGCCAACGTCCTGACTTTC

J gene: TRBJ2-7
clone size: NA
D gene: TRBD1
V gene: TRBV10-3
CDR3 protein: CAISPPDRDYEQYF
CDR3 DNA: TGTGCCATCAGCCCTCCCGACAGGGACTACGAGCAGTACTTC

J gene: TRBJ2-7
clone size: NA
D gene: NA
V gene: TRBV6-1
CDR3 protein: CASSVDRISYEQYF
CDR3 DNA: TGTGCCAGCAGTGTCGACCGGATCTCCTACGAGCAGTACTTC

J gene: TRBJ1-5
clone size: NA
D gene: NA
V gene: TRBV4-3
CDR3 protein: CASSQDPPRQGGNQPQHF
CDR3 DNA: TGCGCCAGCAGCCAAGATCCACCCCGCCAGGGCGGAAATCAGCCCCAGCATTTT

J gene: TRBJ1-2
clone size: NA
D gene: NA
V gene: TRBV10-3
CDR3 protein: CAISESRFNYGYTF
CDR3 DNA: TGTGCCATCAGTGAGTCTCGGTTTAACTATGGCTACACCTTC

J gene: TRBJ2-7
clone size: NA
D gene: TRBD2
V gene: TRBV11-2
CDR3 protein: CASSSGLAGAYEQYF
CDR3 DNA: TGTGCCAGCAGTTCCGGACTAGCGGGGGCCTACGAGCAGTACTTC

J gene: TRBJ2-7
clone size: NA
D gene: NA
V gene: TRBV30
CDR3 protein: CAGKYKGVSSYEQYF
CDR3 DNA: TGTGCCGGAAAATACAAGGGGGTATCCTCCTACGAGCAGTACTTC

J gene: TRBJ2-7
clone size: NA
D gene: NA
V gene: TRBV5-1
CDR3 protein: CASSLDGFSYEQYF
CDR3 DNA: TGCGCCAGCAGCTTGGACGGATTCTCCTACGAGCAGTACTTC

J gene: TRBJ2-2
clone size: NA
D gene: TRBD1
V gene: TRBV7-7
CDR3 protein: CASSSRQGIGELFF
CDR3 DNA: TGTGCTAGCAGCTCAAGACAGGGAATCGGGGAGCTGTTTTTT

J gene: TRBJ1-1
clone size: few
D gene: NA
V gene: TRBV7-9
CDR3 protein: CASSLFSGGDEAFF
CDR3 DNA: TGTGCCAGCAGCTTATTCTCTGGTGGGGACGAAGCTTTCTTT

J gene: TRBJ1-5
clone size: NA
D gene: TRBD1
V gene: TRBV30
CDR3 protein: CAWSVRGTGDQPQHF
CDR3 DNA: TGTGCCTGGAGTGTACGAGGGACAGGGGATCAGCCCCAGCATTTT

J gene: TRBJ2-5
clone size: NA
D gene: NA
V gene: TRBV30
CDR3 protein: CAWSVRAAETQYF
CDR3 DNA: TGTGCCTGGAGTGTCAGGGCTGCAGAGACCCAGTACTTC

J gene: TRBJ2-5
clone size: NA
D gene: TRBD1
V gene: TRBV29-1
CDR3 protein: CSARSTNTGAETQYF
CDR3 DNA: TGCAGCGCGAGATCCACAAACACAGGGGCCGAGACCCAGTACTTC

J gene: TRBJ2-6
clone size: NA
D gene: NA
V gene: TRBV7-3
CDR3 protein: CASRPRPGANVLTF
CDR3 DNA: TGTGCCAGCAGGCCCCGCCCTGGGGCCAACGTCCTGACTTTC

J gene: TRBJ2-1
clone size: NA
D gene: TRBD1
V gene: TRBV6-5
CDR3 protein: CASSRLTGNHEQFF
CDR3 DNA: TGTGCCAGCAGCCGTTTGACAGGGAACCATGAGCAGTTCTTC

J gene: TRBJ2-3
clone size: NA
D gene: TRBD2
V gene: TRBV6-5
CDR3 protein: CASSSPAGEEDTQYF
CDR3 DNA: TGTGCCAGCAGTTCCCCGGCGGGAGAGGAGGATACGCAGTATTTT

J gene: TRBJ1-6
clone size: once
D gene: TRBD1
V gene: TRBV6-4
CDR3 protein: CASGRDSENSPLHF
CDR3 DNA: TGTGCCAGCGGACGGGACAGCGAAAATTCACCCCTCCACTTT

J gene: TRBJ2-5
clone size: once
D gene: TRBD2
V gene: TRBV28
CDR3 protein: CASREMGLAGGGETQYF
CDR3 DNA: TGTGCCAGCAGGGAAATGGGACTAGCGGGGGGAGGAGAGACCCAGTACTTC

J gene: TRBJ2-3
clone size: NA
D gene: NA
V gene: TRBV18
CDR3 protein: CASSPSVGPSADTQYF
CDR3 DNA: TGTGCCAGCTCACCCTCAGTGGGCCCCTCAGCAGATACGCAGTATTTT

J gene: TRBJ2-1
clone size: NA
D gene: TRBD2
V gene: TRBV6-4
CDR3 protein: CASSPRLLAGGGNEQFF
CDR3 DNA: TGTGCCAGCAGCCCACGCCTACTAGCGGGAGGGGGAAATGAGCAGTTCTTC

J gene: TRBJ1-5
clone size: NA
D gene: NA
V gene: TRBV6-5
CDR3 protein: CASRQGGQPQHF
CDR3 DNA: TGTGCCAGCAGGCAGGGCGGTCAGCCCCAGCATTTT

J gene: TRBJ2-1
clone size: NA
D gene: TRBD1
V gene: TRBV4-2
CDR3 protein: CASRPGQGSYNEQFF
CDR3 DNA: TGTGCCAGCAGACCGGGACAGGGCTCCTACAATGAGCAGTTCTTC

J gene: TRBJ1-1
clone size: NA
D gene: NA
V gene: TRBV10-3
CDR3 protein: CAISRGGGMNTEAFF
CDR3 DNA: TGTGCCATCAGTAGGGGCGGCGGTATGAACACTGAAGCTTTCTTT

J gene: TRBJ2-3
clone size: NA
D gene: NA
V gene: TRBV7-2
CDR3 protein: CASSSGMRFPDTQYF
CDR3 DNA: TGTGCCAGCAGCTCCGGGATGAGATTCCCAGATACGCAGTATTTT

J gene: TRBJ2-3
clone size: NA
D gene: TRBD2
V gene: TRBV7-3
CDR3 protein: CASSLMGLPSDTQYF
CDR3 DNA: TGTGCCAGCAGCTTAATGGGACTACCCTCAGATACGCAGTATTTT

J gene: TRBJ1-1
clone size: NA
D gene: TRBD1
V gene: TRBV30
CDR3 protein: CAWSQAGGEWVDTEAFF
CDR3 DNA: TGTGCCTGGAGCCAGGCAGGGGGCGAGTGGGTTGACACTGAAGCTTTCTTT

J gene: TRBJ2-1
clone size: NA
D gene: NA
V gene: TRBV30
CDR3 protein: CAWSSRDEQFF
CDR3 DNA: TGTGCCTGGAGTTCCCGCGATGAGCAGTTCTTC

J gene: TRBJ1-5
clone size: NA
D gene: TRBD1
V gene: TRBV7-2
CDR3 protein: CASSRGTALNQPQHF
CDR3 DNA: TGTGCCAGCAGCAGAGGGACAGCACTTAATCAGCCCCAGCATTTT

J gene: TRBJ1-5
clone size: NA
D gene: NA
V gene: TRBV28
CDR3 protein: CASSTEDRPYSNQPQHF
CDR3 DNA: TGTGCCAGCAGTACCGAAGACAGACCTTATAGCAATCAGCCCCAGCATTTT

J gene: TRBJ1-5
clone size: NA
D gene: NA
V gene: TRBV10-2
CDR3 protein: CASSERQVNQPQHF
CDR3 DNA: TGCGCCAGCAGTGAGCGACAGGTCAATCAGCCCCAGCATTTT